Sequencing of this T cell receptor (beta chain) was carried out in a study of hypomethylating agent response in myelodysplastic syndrome. About the research overall: Non-responders met neither complete response nor hematologic improvement criteria, which defined response. Study results and limitations: This small study analyzed only about a dozen patients.

V lost 2 bases and J 6 bases, leaving 12 bases between the germline ends. This CDR3 comprises 14 residues. The germline gives CDR1 MNHEY, CDR2 SVGAGI. Remarks on this clone: What it recognizes is unknown.

Measured with immunoSEQ multiplex PCR; TCRdb has only the in-frame clones, and not every one. The repertoire holds 2,000 to 2,500 clones, with about 81% as singletons. The sample consisted of bone marrow, taken before or after starting hypomethylating agent treatment for myelodysplastic syndrome (not recorded which). The clonotype comes from a human donor with myelodysplastic syndrome. The V and J genes are TRBV6-5 and TRBJ2-3; D remains unclear. The CDR3 DNA follows: TGTGCCAGCAGTTACGCCCTGTATGAGGATACGCAGTATTTT. Translation: CASSYALYEDTQYF.